One and the same sample provided the 23 T cell receptor beta chains below, sequenced in a study of blood T cell repertoires in COVID-19. Some clones are missing from TCRdb's copy, which holds only in-frame ones; the method was immunoSEQ multiplex PCR. Found here are about 280,000 clones, roughly 88% of them singletons; the top ten hold roughly 11%. Sequenced material: peripheral blood. The origin of the receptors is a woman between 65 and 79 years old with acute or convalescent COVID-19.

This chain connects TRBV15 to TRBJ2-3; the D gene is possibly TRBD2 (5 bases). Germline values: CDR1 LNHNV, CDR2 YYDKDF (reference sequence). V lost 9 bases and J 4 bases, leaving 14 bases between the germline ends. The CDR3 has 13 amino acids. CDR3: CATHLRGSDTQYF. CDR3 nucleotide sequence: TGTGCCACACACCTCCGGGGATCAGATACGCAGTATTTT.

The chain joins TRBV3-1 (or the pseudogene TRBV3-2) to TRBJ2-1; TRBD1 matches at 7 bases. The germline V gene has CDR1 LGHDT and CDR2 YNNKEL (reference sequence). J lost 6 bases, V lost 4 bases, and 3 bases had no gene match. The length of the CDR3 is 13 residues. The CDR3 DNA follows: TGTGCCAGCAGCCGACAGGGTGGCAATGAGCAGTTCTTC. Protein: CASSRQGGNEQFF.

The chain uses TRBV18 and TRBJ1-2; TRBD1 matches 8 bases. This CDR3 has 13 amino acids. CDR1 KGHSH and CDR2 LQKENI come from the germline V gene. The V gene end was trimmed by 7 bases and the J gene end by 8 bases; junction bases not matched to a gene: 9. This chain's CDR3 is CASYLDRVGGYTF. The CDR3 nucleotides read TGTGCCAGCTACCTGGACAGGGTAGGAGGCTACACCTTC.

The V gene is TRBV3-1 (or the pseudogene TRBV3-2), the J gene TRBJ1-2, with 7 positions matching TRBD1. J gave up 7 bases and V 4 bases, and 9 bases lay outside the gene matches. Looked up from germline, CDR1 is LGHDT and CDR2 is YNNKEL (reference sequence). The CDR3 has 14 residues. The DNA for the CDR3 is TGTGCCAGCAGCCTTGGACAGGAGGTGGGTGGCTACACCTTC. Protein: CASSLGQEVGGYTF.

This clone was recorded at least ten times. The chain carries TRBV7-3 and TRBJ2-1; TRBD2 matches 7 bases. Germline lookup yields CDR1 SGHTA and CDR2 FQGTGA. The CDR3 length is 14 residues. V was pared by 5 bases and J by 6 bases, with 7 bases of the junction left unmatched. CDR3 loop: CASSIGRPPNEQFF. The CDR3 nucleotides are TGTGCCAGCAGCATCGGGAGGCCACCCAATGAGCAGTTCTTC.

The chain links TRBV3-1 (or the pseudogene TRBV3-2) to TRBJ1-1; D possibly corresponds to TRBD1 (5 bases). V lost 4 bases and J lost 4, with 13 bases in between. The CDR3 sequence is 14 residues long. Looked up from germline, CDR1 is LGHDT and CDR2 is YNNKEL (reference sequence). The CDR3 here is CASSLQASGTEAFF. The CDR3 DNA reads TGTGCCAGCAGCCTACAGGCCTCGGGCACTGAAGCTTTCTTT.

This sequence joins TRBV10-3 and TRBJ2-2, with a weak D call TRBD1 (5 bases). V dropped 4 bases and J dropped 0 bases, with 9 bases sitting between them. Germline CDR1 ENHRY, CDR2 SYGVKD. The CDR3 length is 15 residues. As DNA, the CDR3 is TGTGCCATCAGTGGGACAAGACCGAACACCGGGGAGCTGTTTTTT. It specifies CAISGTRPNTGELFF.

There are a few counts of this clone. Additional DNA sequences in this sample encode the identical CDR3. The V call is TRBV11-2, the J call TRBJ1-3; no definite D call. Germline V gives CDR1 SGHAT, CDR2 FQNNGV. Between the trimmed V and J ends, which lost 3 bases and 4 bases, there was a span of 7 bases. CDR3 length equals 13 residues. The CDR3: CASSLAGGNTIYF. Here the CDR3 DNA reads TGTGCCAGCAGCTTGGCTGGCGGAAACACCATATATTTT.

The chain combines TRBV7-9 with TRBJ2-7; D gene unclear. Trimming left V 4 bases short and J 1 base short, with 8 bases between. CDR1 is SEHNR and CDR2 is FQNEAQ in the germline V gene (reference sequence). The CDR3 totals 13 residues. The CDR3 spells CASSSPYSYEQYF. In DNA, the CDR3 is TGTGCCAGCAGCTCCCCCTATTCCTACGAGCAGTACTTC.

The chain recombines TRBV7-6 with TRBJ2-1; D gene ambiguous. The V gene's germline CDR1 is SGHVS and CDR2 FNYEAQ. This CDR3 has 11 amino acids. V was shortened by 7 bases and J by 7 bases, with 8 bases between the two germline ends. The CDR3 here is CASNRWNEQFF. As DNA, the CDR3 is TGTGCCAGCAATCGGTGGAATGAGCAGTTCTTC.

V is TRBV14 and J is TRBJ1-2; no firm D call. V lost 1 base and J lost 12, with 18 bases in between. The germline V gene encodes CDR1 SGHDN and CDR2 FVKESK. The CDR3 consists of 14 residues. The CDR3 coding sequence is TGTGCCAGCAGCCAAGTGGTGAAACTCCTCGCCCACACCTTC. This codes for CASSQVVKLLAHTF.

This rearrangement joins TRBV6-5 to TRBJ1-6, with D possibly matching TRBD1 (5 bases). CDR1 and CDR2 from the germline V gene are MNHEY and SVGAGI. The germline V and J ends were trimmed by 11 bases and 8 bases, with 13 bases remaining between them. This CDR3 is 12 amino acids long. CDR3 nucleotide sequence: TGTGCCTCCCGGTCGGGGGATTCACCCCTCCACTTT. Its translation: CASRSGDSPLHF.

The V gene is TRBV3-1 (or the pseudogene TRBV3-2), the J gene TRBJ1-2; 9 nucleotides line up with TRBD1. The CDR3 covers 14 residues. With V trimmed by 4 bases and J by 6 bases, 6 bases remained unmatched. Germline V gene data show CDR1 as LGHDT and CDR2 as YNNKEL (reference sequence). This chain's CDR3 is CASSRRGQGNGYTF. DNA of the CDR3: TGTGCCAGCAGCCGCAGAGGACAGGGGAATGGCTACACCTTC.

This clone was seen once. The chain carries TRBV10-1 and TRBJ1-2; a possible D gene is TRBD1 (5 bases). V shed 0 bases and J shed 5 bases, with 7 bases lying between them. This CDR3 spans 13 amino acids. The germline gives CDR1 WNHNN, CDR2 SYGVQD (reference sequence). CDR3 protein: CASSESGGYGYTF. The CDR3 DNA is TGCGCCAGCAGTGAGTCGGGGGGGTATGGCTACACCTTC.

This chain links TRBV24-1 with TRBJ1-3, with D unresolved. Germline values: CDR1 KGHDR, CDR2 SFDVKD. This CDR3 is 17 amino acids long. Between the trimmed V and J ends, which lost 3 bases and 0 bases, there was a span of 14 bases. In DNA form, the CDR3 reads TGTGCCACCAGTGATCATTTTTTGCGGAGCTCTGGAAACACCATATATTTT. Translating gives CATSDHFLRSSGNTIYF.

The CDR3 DNA reads as TGTGCCAGTAGTATAGGAGATGCAGACAGGGGTGAGCAGTTCTTC. Translating gives CASSIGDADRGEQFF. The chain recombines TRBV19 with TRBJ2-1; TRBD1 aligns across 8 bases. With 1 base clipped from V and 9 bases from J, the junction kept 8 bases outside the gene matches. The CDR3 totals 15 residues. From germline, CDR1 is LNHDA and CDR2 SQIVND (reference sequence).

This rearrangement joins TRBV29-1 to TRBJ1-1, with no clear D. CDR3 length equals 12 residues. Per the germline V gene, CDR1 is SQVTM and CDR2 is ANQGSEA. V dropped 7 bases and J dropped 0 bases, with 9 bases sitting between them. Here the CDR3 reads CSGGGMNTEAFF. The CDR3 coding sequence is TGCAGCGGCGGCGGGATGAACACTGAAGCTTTCTTT.

The CDR3: CASSLIAGVYNEQFF. CDR3 DNA sequence: TGCGCCAGCAGCCTCATAGCGGGGGTTTACAATGAGCAGTTCTTC. J is TRBJ2-1 and V is TRBV5-1, with 9 bases lining up with TRBD2. The V gene end was trimmed by 4 bases and the J gene end by 4 bases; junction bases not matched to a gene: 6. The V gene's germline CDR1 is SGHRS and CDR2 YFSETQ. The length of the CDR3 is 15 residues.

The chain combines TRBV25-1 with TRBJ1-1, with 10 bases aligning to TRBD1. The ends lost 1 base at V and 10 bases at J; junction bases unmatched: 12. Per the germline V gene, CDR1 is MGHDK and CDR2 is SYGVNS. The CDR3 sequence is 16 residues long. The CDR3 protein is CASSEWGTGVRGRAFF. CDR3 bases: TGTGCCAGCAGTGAATGGGGGACAGGGGTCAGAGGGCGAGCTTTCTTT.

The CDR3 is CASSSRAGGSYNEQFF. The CDR3 bases are TGTGCCAGCAGCTCTAGAGCGGGGGGTTCCTACAATGAGCAGTTCTTC. The rearrangement uses TRBV7-2 and TRBJ2-1; TRBD2 aligns across 9 bases. The germline V gene encodes CDR1 SGHTA and CDR2 FQGNSA. The CDR3 is made up of 16 amino acids. The trim removed 4 bases at V and 1 base at J, leaving 5 bases unmatched.

This chain links TRBV3-1 (or the pseudogene TRBV3-2) with TRBJ2-6, with D maybe TRBD1 (6 bases). V lost 4 bases to trimming and J lost 0 bases, with 16 bases between them. The CDR3 has 18 amino acids. Germline CDR1 is LGHDT and CDR2 is YNNKEL (reference sequence). This CDR3 is CASSLQYPGVSGANVLTF. DNA for the CDR3: TGTGCCAGCAGCCTCCAATACCCAGGGGTCTCTGGGGCCAACGTCCTGACTTTC.

In the case of this clone: At one end, the junction sequence differs from germline, possibly due to a read error. The chain employs TRBV7-7 and TRBJ2-1; 12 bases align to TRBD1. The CDR3 loop spans 15 amino acids. Germline CDR1 SSHAT, CDR2 FNYEAQ (reference sequence). CDR3 nucleotides: TGTGCTAGCAGCTTAGGGACAGGGGGCTTCAATGAGCAGTTCTTC. Protein product: CASSLGTGGFNEQFF.

This rearrangement joins TRBV3-1 (or the pseudogene TRBV3-2) to TRBJ2-7, with 10 bases matching TRBD2. V lost 4 bases, J lost 4 bases, and 1 base stayed unmatched. Germline assignment: CDR1 LGHDT and CDR2 YNNKEL (reference sequence). The CDR3 has 13 amino acids. CDR3 amino acids: CASSRLAGYEQYF. The CDR3 DNA is TGTGCCAGCAGCCGACTAGCGGGTTACGAGCAGTACTTC.